The 26 T cell receptor beta chains in this list originate from one sample, sequenced in a study of T-cell reconstitution after alpha-beta-depleted transplantation in children. Unique molecular identifiers were used in preparing the TCRbeta library. From the PCR reads, TCRdb called clonotypes with MiXCR, one entry per CDR3 protein. The repertoire holds over 100,000 distinct CDR3 sequences, over 6% seen once, with about a sixth in the top ten. The specimen comprised PBMCs, sampled before TCRalphabeta/CD19-depleted stem cell transplant. All receptors derive from a boy under 10 years old with acute lymphoblastic leukemia, due to receive a stem cell transplant.

This clonotype showed up many times. J is TRBJ1-1 and V is TRBV5-6; D is unresolved. Germline CDR1 and CDR2: SGHDT and YYEEEE. V lost 0 bases and J lost 0, with 9 bases in between. CDR3 length: 15 residues. CDR3 in amino acids: CASSLDRGLNTEAFF. The CDR3 DNA sequence: TGTGCCAGCAGCTTGGACCGGGGATTGAACACTGAAGCTTTCTTT.

This clonotype was seen ten or more times. The chain uses TRBV29-1 and TRBJ2-1, with D unresolved. Germline CDR1 SQVTM, CDR2 ANQGSEA. V was shortened by 4 bases and J by 0 bases, with 10 bases between the two germline ends. The CDR3 is made up of 14 amino acids. The CDR3 sequence: CSVVPFSSYNEQFF. In nucleotides, the CDR3 is TGCAGCGTTGTTCCATTTAGCTCCTACAATGAGCAGTTCTTC.

The chain recombines TRBV12-3 or TRBV12-4 with TRBJ2-7; possibly TRBD1 for D (6 bases). This CDR3 region has 13 residues. Trimming took 6 bases from V and 2 from J, leaving 11 bases between them. The CDR3 DNA is TGTGCCAGCAGATCACAGGGAACCTACGAGCAGTACTTC. Translated: CASRSQGTYEQYF.

This clonotype was observed at least ten times. This chain joins TRBV27 and TRBJ2-1; D call uncertain. Germline V gene data show CDR1 as MNHEY and CDR2 as SMNVEV (reference sequence). The CDR3 length is 11 residues. V lost 7 bases to trimming and J lost 10 bases, with 11 bases between them. The CDR3 nucleotides are TGTGCCAGCATAAAGGGAAAGGAGCAGTTCTTC. Residues: CASIKGKEQFF.

Comments on this clonotype: This may arise from a read error, as a much more abundant clone is one base away. The conserved phenylalanine or tryptophan normally closing the CDR3 is absent here, so this likely arose from a read error. The J gene is TRBJ1-1, the V gene TRBV20-1; D is possibly TRBD1 (6 bases). The V end lost 3 bases, the J end lost 3 bases, and 11 bases lay between the germline ends. CDR1 and CDR2 (germline): DFQATT, SNEGSKA (reference sequence). This CDR3 region has 13 residues. As DNA, the CDR3 is TGCAGTGCTAGGGGACGACAGGACACTGAAGCTTTCTCT. It yields the protein CSARGRQDTEAFS.

There are a few counts of this clonotype. The chain joins TRBV5-1 to TRBJ2-1; D tentatively fits TRBD1 or TRBD2 (5 bases each). CDR1 and CDR2 from the germline V gene are SGHRS and YFSETQ. The CDR3 consists of 15 residues. Deletions cut 0 bases from V and 5 bases from J, with 12 bases between. The DNA for the CDR3 is TGCGCCAGCAGCTTGGTCGGGACGACCGACAATGAGCAGTTCTTC. This translates into CASSLVGTTDNEQFF.

At least ten counts were recorded for this clonotype. V and J are TRBV12-3 or TRBV12-4 and TRBJ1-4; D unresolved. The CDR3 sequence is 13 residues long. Trimming cost V 4 bases and J 5 bases, with 8 bases left between them. The CDR3 DNA reads as TGTGCCAGCAGTTCTTCCGAAAATGAAAAACTGTTTTTT. It is translated as CASSSSENEKLFF.

This clonotype ranks as medium-sized (0.01 to 0.1%). This chain connects TRBV6-5 to TRBJ2-1; 7 bases match TRBD1. Looked up from germline, CDR1 is MNHEY and CDR2 is SVGAGI. The J segment lost 8 bases and the V segment lost 6 bases, leaving 7 bases of the junction unmatched. There are 13 residues in the CDR3. CDR3 sequence: CASRPGQADEQFF. CDR3 coding DNA: TGTGCCAGCAGGCCAGGACAGGCAGATGAGCAGTTCTTC.

This sequence joins TRBV7-8 and TRBJ2-7; 8 bases are shared with TRBD2. The CDR3 is 17 residues long. CDR1 is SGHVS, CDR2 FQNEAQ, per germline. V trimming: 3 bases; J trimming: 2 bases; junction bases outside the gene matches: 12. CDR3 region: CASSLGISGGGTYEQYF. CDR3 in DNA: TGTGCCAGCAGCTTGGGGATTTCGGGGGGGGGAACCTACGAGCAGTACTTC.

This clonotype has a handful of counts. The J gene is TRBJ1-5, the V gene TRBV5-1, with a possible D match to TRBD1 (6 bases). Germline V lookup: CDR1 SGHRS, CDR2 YFSETQ. The germline V and J ends were trimmed by 0 bases and 4 bases, with 11 bases remaining between them. The CDR3 is made up of 15 amino acids. The CDR3, as DNA: TGCGCCAGCAGCTTGGAGGGGCAGGGGAATCAGCCCCAGCATTTT. This gives the protein CASSLEGQGNQPQHF. The full variable domain, with the rest looked up from reference TRBV5-1 and TRBJ1-5, is KAGVTQTPRYLIKTRGQQVTLSCSPISGHRSVSWYQQTPGQGLQFLFEYFSETQRNKGNFPGRFSGRQFSNSRSEMNVSTLELGDSALYLCASSLEGQGNQPQHFGDGTRLSIL.

This clonotype was observed a few times. V gene TRBV27 combines with J gene TRBJ2-2, with TRBD1 matching over 8 bases. Germline CDR1 and CDR2: MNHEY and SMNVEV (reference sequence). The ends lost 6 bases at V and 4 bases at J; junction bases unmatched: 13. The CDR3 has 17 residues. CDR3 nucleotides: TGTGCCAGCAGCCTCCCTACAGGGGGTTTAACCACCGGGGAGCTGTTTTTT. This codes for CASSLPTGGLTTGELFF.

This clonotype was recorded many times. In DNA, the CDR3 is TGCAGCGTTGAGACGGCGGAATCCTACAATGAGCAGTTCTTC. As protein: CSVETAESYNEQFF. The chain combines TRBV29-1 with TRBJ2-1; D call uncertain. The germline V gene has CDR1 SQVTM and CDR2 ANQGSEA. Trimming stripped 3 bases from V and 1 base from J, with 10 bases between. This CDR3 has 14 amino acids.

A word on this clonotype: The conserved phenylalanine or tryptophan is not found at the CDR3 terminus, so this likely reflects a read error. Because the CDR3's place on the DNA is in doubt, the DNA is left out and the CDR3 is given as listed by TCRdb. The chain combines TRBV10-3 with TRBJ2-7; TRBD1, the table's D call, was not compared with the DNA. 14 amino acids form the CDR3, both terminal residues included. Germline V gene data show CDR1 as ENHRY and CDR2 as SYGVKD. CDR3: CAISEGTGPSGAVI.

With respect to this clonotype: One end of the junction does not line up with germline, which may come from a read error. This chain's CDR3 is CASSQDFRATSGGEYQETQHF. The CDR3 DNA is TGTGCCAGCAGCCAAGATTTTCGGGCGACTAGCGGGGGGGAGTACCAAGAGACCCAGCACTTC. The chain links TRBV3-1 to TRBJ2-5; 14 bases map to TRBD2. The germline gives CDR1 LGHDT, CDR2 YNNKEL (reference sequence). This CDR3 is built from 21 residues.

This clonotype was counted many times. The chain carries TRBV11-2 and TRBJ2-1; 8 bases line up with TRBD1. This CDR3 has 15 residues. Germline V CDR1 and CDR2: SGHAT, FQNNGV. V lost 5 bases and J lost 2; bases outside the gene matches: 5. The CDR3 sequence is CASSQQGQAYNEQFF. The DNA of the CDR3 is TGTGCCAGCAGCCAACAGGGACAGGCCTACAATGAGCAGTTCTTC.

This clonotype has only a few counts. V and J are TRBV20-1 and TRBJ2-3; unclear D gene. Looked up from germline, CDR1 is DFQATT and CDR2 is SNEGSKA (reference sequence). The CDR3 extends over 15 amino acids. V lost 3 bases and J lost 2, with 15 bases in between. CDR3 bases: TGCAGTGCTAGTATCCCCTCTTACGTCACAGATACGCAGTATTTT. This codes for CSASIPSYVTDTQYF.

This clonotype came up many times. The V call is TRBV28, the J call TRBJ2-3, with 7 bases lining up with TRBD1. The CDR3 has 15 amino acids. Germline loops: CDR1 MDHEN, CDR2 SYDVKM. V dropped 6 bases and J dropped 4; count of bases not matched to a gene: 10. CDR3 bases: TGTGCCAGCAGACTCCTGAGACAGGGCCCAGATACGCAGTATTTT. Translated: CASRLLRQGPDTQYF.

This clonotype was observed a few times. The chain joins TRBV2 to TRBJ2-7; D not certain. V was shortened by 6 bases and J by 4 bases, with 4 bases between the two germline ends. The CDR3 totals 10 residues. In germline, CDR1 is SNHLY, CDR2 FYNNEI. CDR3 residues: CASSEYEQYF. CDR3 coding DNA: TGTGCCAGCAGCGAGTACGAGCAGTACTTC.

As concerns this clonotype: A much larger clone is a single base away; this may be a read error. The chain links TRBV5-1 to TRBJ1-1; a possible D gene is TRBD1 (6 bases). From germline, CDR1 is SGHRS and CDR2 YFSETQ. CDR3 length: 14 residues. The CDR3 coding sequence is TGCGCCAGCAGCGCCGGGACACCGGGGACTGTAGCTTTCTTT. Amino acids: CASSAGTPGTVAFF.

The rearrangement uses TRBV7-8 and TRBJ2-3; 7 bases fit TRBD1. J gave up 5 bases and V 3 bases, and 8 bases lay outside the gene matches. The CDR3 totals 15 residues. Germline assignment: CDR1 SGHVS and CDR2 FQNEAQ. CDR3 in amino acids: CASSLGQLSGDTQYF. DNA of the CDR3: TGTGCCAGCAGCTTGGGACAGCTCTCGGGAGATACGCAGTATTTT.

This clonotype was picked up a small number of times. This chain uses TRBV29-1 with TRBJ1-3; no reliable D call. V lost 6 bases to trimming and J lost 4 bases, with 16 bases between them. The CDR3 sequence is 14 residues long. The V gene's germline CDR1 is SQVTM and CDR2 ANQGSEA. DNA of the CDR3: TGCAGCGTGAGGACGGCGCTGGGAGGAAACACCATATATTTT. Amino acid sequence: CSVRTALGGNTIYF.

The CDR3 nucleotides read TGTGCCAGCAGCTTAATTGTTACTAGCGGGTTGAATGAGCAGTTCTTC. This codes for CASSLIVTSGLNEQFF. The V and J genes are TRBV13 and TRBJ2-1; 9 nucleotides align to TRBD2. The germline V gene encodes CDR1 PRHDT and CDR2 FYEKMQ (reference sequence). This CDR3 has 16 amino acids. The ends lost 2 bases at V and 7 bases at J; junction bases unmatched: 9.

Comments on this clonotype: A much larger clone sits a single nucleotide away, making a read error possible. The chain couples TRBV19 to TRBJ2-2; TRBD1 matches at 8 bases. Unmatched junction bases numbered 9, after V lost 11 bases and J lost 7 bases. CDR3 length equals 13 residues. CDR1 and CDR2 from the germline V gene are LNHDA and SQIVND (reference sequence). CDR3 nucleotides: TGTGCCGAGAAACAGGGGGAATTCGGGGAGCTGTTTTTT. Its translation is CAEKQGEFGELFF.

This clonotype was observed many times. The chain uses TRBV3-1 and TRBJ1-3; a possible D gene is TRBD1 (5 bases). The CDR3 sequence is 18 residues long. Germline CDR1 is LGHDT and CDR2 is YNNKEL (reference sequence). With 5 bases removed from V and 1 base from J, the gap between germline ends came to 21 bases. The CDR3 DNA follows: TGTGCCAGCAGCACGCGGACCGGGATGAGGGGTTCTGGAAACACCATATATTTT. This sequence encodes CASSTRTGMRGSGNTIYF.

The rearrangement uses TRBV7-8 and TRBJ2-3; D possibly corresponds to TRBD2 (5 bases). CDR1 SGHVS and CDR2 FQNEAQ come from the germline V gene. The CDR3 has 15 residues. Between the trimmed V and J ends, which lost 4 bases and 0 bases, there was a span of 11 bases. Written as DNA, the CDR3 is TGTGCCAGCAGCTCCCGTCCGGGGAGCACAGATACGCAGTATTTT. Its translation: CASSSRPGSTDTQYF.

This rearrangement joins TRBV7-2 to TRBJ1-6; D is possibly TRBD1 (6 bases). The CDR3 is made up of 14 amino acids. Between the trimmed V and J ends, which lost 4 bases and 7 bases, there was a span of 11 bases. CDR1 is SGHTA, CDR2 FQGNSA, per germline. As DNA, the CDR3 is TGTGCCAGCAGCTCGTGGGGGGCCAATTCACCCCTCCACTTT. This codes for CASSSWGANSPLHF.